Below, 10 T cell receptor beta chains from the same sample are listed, as sequenced in a study of CD8 T cells in Susac syndrome (dated by TCRdb to between 2018 and 2020). The library was produced with the immunoSEQ multiplex PCR assay. RNA was extracted with the RNeasy kit and about 0.5 to 1 ug was reverse transcribed using random hexamers. The public reads were quality trimmed at Q25 with fastp and then assembled into clones with MiXCR by TCRdb, keeping productive beta chains. Each CDR3 protein gets just one entry, which takes the most common genes and DNA from the rows behind it. The sample profile shows about 440,000 distinct CDR3 sequences; around 85% of them were found once. The ten largest clones take up about 0.12% of the sample. The material sequenced was CD8+ T cells from PBMCs. These receptors were obtained from a human donor with multiple sclerosis.

This chain links TRBV27 with TRBJ1-2; no definite D call. CDR3 length: 15 amino acids. Germline values: CDR1 MNHEY, CDR2 SMNVEV (reference sequence). V was trimmed by 1 base and J by 5 bases, leaving 14 bases between them. CDR3 sequence (DNA): TGTGCCAGCAGTTTATTGGGTTCAGGAGTATATGGCTACACCTTC. It specifies CASSLLGSGVYGYTF.

The rearrangement links TRBV7-9 to TRBJ2-2; no reliable D call. The CDR3 contains 12 residues. From germline, CDR1 is SEHNR and CDR2 FQNEAQ (reference sequence). Trimming removed 5 bases from V and 6 bases from J, with 7 bases in between. The CDR3 loop is CASSASSGELFF. In DNA, the CDR3 is TGTGCCAGCAGCGCCTCTTCCGGGGAGCTGTTTTTT.

The rearrangement links TRBV21-1 to TRBJ2-7; TRBD2, the table's D call, lacks a check against the DNA. TRBV21-1 is a known pseudogene. The CDR3 runs 17 residues. Here the CDR3 reads CASSKPLGRPNSYEQYF. As DNA, the CDR3 is TGTGCCAGCAGCAAACCATTAGGTAGGCCCAACTCCTACGAGCAGTACTTC.

The V gene is TRBV4-1, the J gene TRBJ1-5; no firm D call. Trimming removed 4 bases at V and 4 bases at J, with 20 bases between. The CDR3 is 17 residues long. CDR1 is MGHRA and CDR2 is YSYEKL in the germline V gene. The CDR3 region has the DNA TGCGCCAGCAGCCCGAGTCCAGGAGAGGGTGGAAATCAGCCCCAGCATTTT. Its translation is CASSPSPGEGGNQPQHF.

The rearrangement uses TRBV7-9 and TRBJ1-2; 7 bases align to TRBD1. In germline, CDR1 is SEHNR, CDR2 FQNEAQ (reference sequence). The CDR3 length is 14 residues. V shed 5 bases, J shed 3 bases, and the junction held 6 bases outside the gene matches. CDR3 bases: TGTGCCAGCAGCAGACCCGGGACAGACTATGGCTACACCTTC. Protein product: CASSRPGTDYGYTF.

V gene TRBV30 combines with J gene TRBJ2-5; possibly TRBD2 for D (6 bases). CDR1 and CDR2 (germline): GTSNPN, SVGIG (reference sequence). This CDR3 comprises 13 residues. V was cut by 8 bases and J by 3 bases, with 16 bases left in between. The CDR3 loop reads CALIPREEETQYF. Written as DNA, the CDR3 is TGTGCCCTGATTCCCAGGGAGGAAGAGACCCAGTACTTC. Filled out from reference TRBV30 and TRBJ2-5, the complete variable domain reads SQTIHQWPATLVQPVGSPLSLECTVEGTSNPNLYWYRQAAGRGLQLLFYSVGIGQISSEVPQNLSASRPQDRQFILSSKKLLLSDSGFYLCALIPREEETQYFGPGTRLLVL.

The chain carries TRBV3-1 and TRBJ2-7; 10 bases align to TRBD1. Germline V lookup: CDR1 LGHDT, CDR2 YNNKEL (reference sequence). The CDR3 covers 14 residues. V lost 4 bases and J lost 4; bases outside the gene matches: 4. CDR3 nucleotides: TGTGCCAGCAGCCCGGGACAGGGGCAATACGAGCAGTACTTC. The encoded protein is CASSPGQGQYEQYF.

V gene TRBV4-1 combines with J gene TRBJ1-1; D is undetermined. CDR3 length: 15 amino acids. The germline V gene has CDR1 MGHRA and CDR2 YSYEKL. Trimming stripped 3 bases from V and 0 bases from J, with 11 bases between. The CDR3, as DNA: TGCGCCAGCAGCCAGCTAGGGAACATGAACACTGAAGCTTTCTTT. Its protein is CASSQLGNMNTEAFF.

This clonotype was seen once. The chain links TRBV27 to TRBJ1-3; 7 bases fit TRBD1. In germline, CDR1 is MNHEY, CDR2 SMNVEV (reference sequence). This CDR3 comprises 15 residues. With V trimmed by 4 bases and J by 0 bases, 3 bases remained unmatched. In DNA form, the CDR3 reads TGTGCCAGCAGTTCAGGGGGTACCTCTGGAAACACCATATATTTT. Translation: CASSSGGTSGNTIYF.

This clonotype was recorded once. An end of the junction does not agree with germline; a read error may underlie this. V is TRBV15 and J is TRBJ2-3; TRBD2 might be the D (5 bases). The CDR3 length is 16 residues. The germline gives CDR1 LNHNV, CDR2 YYDKDF (reference sequence). The CDR3 region is CATSREMAIATDTQYF. The CDR3, as DNA: TGCGCCACCAGCAGAGAGATGGCGATAGCGACAGATACGCAGTATTTT.